The 21 T cell receptor beta chains below were found in one sample sequenced in a study of blood T cell repertoires in COVID-19. Measured with immunoSEQ multiplex PCR; TCRdb has only the in-frame clones, and not every one. The sample lists roughly 130,000 clones; about nine tenths were seen once. The sequencing sample was made of peripheral blood. The origin of the receptors is a man between 60 and 75 years old with COVID-19, enrolled during active disease.

CDR3 sequence reads: CASSWGQGETGELFF. The CDR3 DNA reads as TGTGCCAGCTCGTGGGGACAGGGGGAAACCGGGGAGCTGTTTTTT. The rearrangement joins TRBV19 to TRBJ2-2, with 11 positions matching TRBD1. The CDR3 sequence is 15 residues long. The germline gives CDR1 LNHDA, CDR2 SQIVND (reference sequence). J lost 5 bases, V lost 9 bases, and 8 bases had no gene match.

The V gene is TRBV5-1, the J gene TRBJ2-7; 8 bases match TRBD2. The CDR3 length is 13 residues. From germline, CDR1 is SGHRS and CDR2 YFSETQ. With V trimmed by 4 bases and J by 6 bases, 6 bases remained unmatched. The CDR3, as DNA: TGCGCCAGCAGCCCCCAGCGGGAGAGCGAGCAGTACTTC. Amino acid sequence: CASSPQRESEQYF. The full variable domain, in which reference TRBV5-1 and TRBJ2-7 provide the parts outside the CDR3, is KAGVTQTPRYLIKTRGQQVTLSCSPISGHRSVSWYQQTPGQGLQFLFEYFSETQRNKGNFPGRFSGRQFSNSRSEMNVSTLELGDSALYLCASSPQRESEQYFGPGTRLTVT.

This chain uses TRBV5-4 with TRBJ2-7, with 14 bases fitting TRBD2. After removal of 4 bases from V and 3 bases from J, the junction contained 15 bases not matched to a gene. Germline-derived CDR1 and CDR2 are SGHNT and YYREEE (reference sequence). This CDR3 has 19 residues. The CDR3, as DNA: TGTGCCAGCAGCCTACCCAAACCTGGGACTAGCGGGAGTCTCTACGAGCAGTACTTC. It specifies CASSLPKPGTSGSLYEQYF.

The chain recombines TRBV5-1 with TRBJ2-5; D might be TRBD2 (6 bases). Trimming removed 4 bases at V and 0 bases at J, with 13 bases between. CDR3 size: 15 residues. CDR1 is SGHRS, CDR2 YFSETQ, per germline. CDR3 coding DNA: TGCGCCAGCAGCATAACGGGACTTTACCAAGAGACCCAGTACTTC. Translation gives CASSITGLYQETQYF.

This clone was observed a handful of times. The gene calls are TRBV5-1 and TRBJ2-3; 8 bases agree with TRBD2. Germline V CDR1 and CDR2: SGHRS, YFSETQ. This CDR3 contains 16 residues. V dropped 4 bases and J dropped 11; count of bases not matched to a gene: 18. The CDR3: CASSTTVAGGGEGQYF. The CDR3 nucleotides are TGCGCCAGCAGCACCACTGTGGCGGGAGGAGGGGAGGGGCAGTATTTT. Full variable domain (rest looked up from reference TRBV5-1 and TRBJ2-3): KAGVTQTPRYLIKTRGQQVTLSCSPISGHRSVSWYQQTPGQGLQFLFEYFSETQRNKGNFPGRFSGRQFSNSRSEMNVSTLELGDSALYLCASSTTVAGGGEGQYFGPGTRLTVL.

This chain joins TRBV19 and TRBJ2-2, with no clear D. V dropped 5 bases and J dropped 2 bases, with 9 bases sitting between them. The CDR3 extends over 14 amino acids. CDR1 is LNHDA, CDR2 SQIVND, per germline (reference sequence). DNA for the CDR3: TGTGCCAGTAGTCAGATATTCAACACCGGGGAGCTGTTTTTT. This gives the protein CASSQIFNTGELFF.

The chain links TRBV12-5 to TRBJ2-7; TRBD1 agrees at 11 bases. There are 15 residues in the CDR3. V shed 2 bases, J shed 6 bases, and the junction held 6 bases outside the gene matches. Germline V lookup: CDR1 LGHNT, CDR2 FRNRAP. The CDR3 DNA follows: TGTGCTAGTGGTTTGTCGGGGACAGGGGGGACCGAGCAGTACTTC. The encoded protein is CASGLSGTGGTEQYF.

The rearrangement uses TRBV6-6 and TRBJ1-5; no firm D call. V was clipped by 6 bases and J by 4 bases, with 7 bases between them. CDR3 size: 12 residues. Germline values: CDR1 MNHNY, CDR2 SVGAGI (reference sequence). The CDR3 coding sequence is TGTGCCAGCAGCCCTCTTAATCAGCCCCAGCATTTT. Encoded protein: CASSPLNQPQHF.

V usage is TRBV19 and J usage is TRBJ2-3; no definite D call. Germline assignment: CDR1 LNHDA and CDR2 SQIVND (reference sequence). Trimming removed 3 bases at V and 3 bases at J, with 10 bases between. The CDR3 is made up of 14 amino acids. The CDR3 nucleotides are TGTGCCAGTAGTATCTCCCCCGCGACAGATACGCAGTATTTT. Encoded protein: CASSISPATDTQYF. The full variable domain, in which reference TRBV19 and TRBJ2-3 provide the parts outside the CDR3, is DGGITQSPKYLFRKEGQNVTLSCEQNLNHDAMYWYRQDPGQGLRLIYYSQIVNDFQKGDIAEGYSVSREKKESFPLTVTSAQKNPTAFYLCASSISPATDTQYFGPGTRLTVL.

This clone is a singleton in its sample. V and J are TRBV5-4 and TRBJ1-6, with D uncertain. Germline V CDR1 and CDR2: SGHNT, YYREEE (reference sequence). V lost 0 bases to trimming and J lost 7 bases, with 8 bases between them. This CDR3 comprises 14 residues. CDR3 sequence (DNA): TGTGCCAGCAGCTTGGCCGCGAAAAATTCACCCCTCCACTTT. It specifies CASSLAAKNSPLHF. The variable domain in full, completed from reference TRBV5-4 and TRBJ1-6, reads ETGVTQSPTHLIKTRGQQVTLRCSSQSGHNTVSWYQQALGQGPQFIFQYYREEENGRGNFPPRFSGLQFPNYSSELNVNALELDDSALYLCASSLAAKNSPLHFGNGTRLTVT.

V is TRBV27 and J is TRBJ2-7; TRBD1 matches at 7 bases. Per germline, CDR1 MNHEY and CDR2 SMNVEV (reference sequence). This CDR3 is 13 amino acids long. V was pared by 7 bases and J by 0 bases, with 3 bases of the junction left unmatched. CDR3 nucleotide sequence: TGTGCCAGCATGAGGGGGCTCTCCTACGAGCAGTACTTC. It codes for CASMRGLSYEQYF.

The chain carries TRBV19 and TRBJ2-7, with 12 positions matching TRBD2. CDR1 LNHDA and CDR2 SQIVND come from the germline V gene (reference sequence). This CDR3 contains 14 residues. Trimming at V came to 5 bases and at J to 7 bases, leaving 6 bases not matched to a gene. DNA of the CDR3: TGTGCCAGTAGTTTACTAGCGGGAGGCAGGGAGCAGTACTTC. Its translation: CASSLLAGGREQYF.

In this sample, this clone turned up a few times. V is TRBV7-3 and J is TRBJ2-1; TRBD2 might be the D (6 bases). The CDR3 has 15 amino acids. V gave up 5 bases and J gave up 7 bases, with 18 bases separating them. Germline lookup yields CDR1 SGHTA and CDR2 FQGTGA. CDR3 loop: CASSRPGLGGNEQFF. CDR3 in DNA: TGTGCCAGCAGCCGCCCGGGACTCGGAGGAAATGAGCAGTTCTTC.

The rearrangement joins TRBV7-9 to TRBJ2-7; no clear D. The V gene lost 4 bases and the J gene lost 3 bases, with 13 bases spanning the gap. This CDR3 spans 14 amino acids. Germline CDR1 reads SEHNR; CDR2 reads FQNEAQ (reference sequence). DNA for the CDR3: TGTGCCAGCAGCTCAGACTCTAACCACTACGAGCAGTACTTC. Amino acids: CASSSDSNHYEQYF.

The V gene is TRBV28, the J gene TRBJ2-2, with TRBD1 matching 7 bases. Germline CDR1 reads MDHEN; CDR2 reads SYDVKM. The CDR3 runs 14 residues. V trimming: 7 bases; J trimming: 4 bases; junction bases outside the gene matches: 6. This CDR3 is CASNPGQPTGELFF. The CDR3 nucleotides read TGTGCCAGCAATCCGGGACAGCCCACCGGGGAGCTGTTTTTT.

The rearrangement links TRBV19 to TRBJ1-5; 10 bases agree with TRBD1. CDR1 is LNHDA and CDR2 is SQIVND in the germline V gene (reference sequence). This CDR3 region has 15 residues. The V and J ends lost 3 bases and 6 bases, in that order; junction bases with no gene match: 5. The CDR3 DNA reads as TGTGCCAGTAGTATCCGACAGGGGGCAAGTCAGCCCCAGCATTTT. It specifies CASSIRQGASQPQHF.

The chain combines TRBV7-2 with TRBJ1-4, with a possible D match to TRBD1 (5 bases). CDR1 and CDR2 (germline): SGHTA, FQGNSA. The CDR3 consists of 15 residues. Trimming removed 5 bases at V and 8 bases at J, with 18 bases between. The CDR3 reads CASSLLGQGGEKLFF. For the CDR3, the DNA is TGTGCCAGCAGCCTCCTGGGGCAGGGAGGCGAAAAACTGTTTTTT.

This clone was recorded once. The chain joins TRBV7-9 to TRBJ2-1; 7 positions agree with TRBD1. CDR1 is SEHNR and CDR2 is FQNEAQ in the germline V gene (reference sequence). V dropped 6 bases and J dropped 1; count of bases not matched to a gene: 3. The CDR3 length is 14 residues. The CDR3 loop reads CASSRDSSYNEQFF. The CDR3 DNA reads as TGTGCCAGCAGTCGGGACAGTTCCTACAATGAGCAGTTCTTC.

V gene TRBV6-1 combines with J gene TRBJ1-3, with D perhaps matching TRBD1 (5 bases). This CDR3 is built from 16 residues. Germline V lookup: CDR1 MNHNS, CDR2 SASEGT. Trimming took off 2 bases at V and 4 bases at J, with 15 bases between the two ends. In nucleotides, the CDR3 is TGTGCCAGCAGTGAAAATTTATCAGGGTCCGGAAACACCATATATTTT. This sequence encodes CASSENLSGSGNTIYF.

The chain joins TRBV7-9 to TRBJ2-7, with D unresolved. The germline gives CDR1 SEHNR, CDR2 FQNEAQ (reference sequence). Trimming took off 1 base at V and 0 bases at J, with 10 bases between the two ends. This CDR3 spans 15 amino acids. DNA for the CDR3: TGTGCCAGCAGCTTAGAGGCGGTTCCCTCCTACGAGCAGTACTTC. Residues: CASSLEAVPSYEQYF.

CDR3 nucleotides: TGTGCCAGTAGTATAACCAGGGTTCTGGCACCCCTCCACTTT. Protein sequence: CASSITRVLAPLHF. This chain uses TRBV19 with TRBJ1-6, with D tentatively TRBD1 (5 bases). Germline loops: CDR1 LNHDA, CDR2 SQIVND (reference sequence). Trimming removed 2 bases at V and 11 bases at J, with 13 bases between. This CDR3 has 14 amino acids.